These 13 T cell receptor beta chains were sequenced from one sample in a study of blood T cell repertoires in COVID-19. The data were produced by immunoSEQ multiplex PCR, yet TCRdb's version contains in-frame clones alone and is incomplete. This table holds over 250,000 clones, roughly 77% found once. Sequenced sample: peripheral blood. The receptors here all came from a woman older than 75 with acute or convalescent COVID-19.

The chain links TRBV12-5 to TRBJ2-5; 7 bases are shared with TRBD1. The V segment lost 5 bases and the J segment 2 bases; nucleotides outside the gene matches: 8. Germline V CDR1 and CDR2: LGHNT, FRNRAP. The CDR3 consists of 15 residues. This CDR3 reads CASGTGQAVQETQYF. CDR3 in DNA: TGTGCTAGTGGTACCGGACAGGCCGTTCAAGAGACCCAGTACTTC.

The DNA for the CDR3 is TGTGCCATCAGGGACAGGGTCGCGGACACTGAAGCTTTCTTT. Amino acid sequence: CAIRDRVADTEAFF. The gene calls are TRBV10-3 and TRBJ1-1; TRBD1 agrees at 8 bases. V shed 6 bases, J shed 3 bases, and the junction held 6 bases outside the gene matches. The CDR3 has 14 residues. Germline V CDR1 and CDR2: ENHRY, SYGVKD.

The gene calls are TRBV30 and TRBJ1-5; D may be TRBD1 (5 bases). Germline CDR1 and CDR2: GTSNPN and SVGIG (reference sequence). The CDR3 runs to 14 residues. Between the trimmed V and J ends, which lost 3 bases and 0 bases, there was a span of 9 bases. The CDR3 loop reads CAWSRDFSNQPQHF. The CDR3 bases are TGTGCCTGGAGCCGGGACTTTAGCAATCAGCCCCAGCATTTT.

CDR3 sequence (DNA): TGCAGCGTTGGGGGGGAGCGGGCCCCCTACGAGCAGTACTTC. Amino acid sequence: CSVGGERAPYEQYF. The gene calls are TRBV29-1 and TRBJ2-7; TRBD2 is a possible D gene (6 bases). From germline, CDR1 is SQVTM and CDR2 ANQGSEA. The CDR3 consists of 14 residues. V lost 4 bases, J lost 2 bases, and 15 bases lay in between.

The chain joins TRBV3-1 (or the pseudogene TRBV3-2) to TRBJ1-2; D is unclear. With 1 base removed from V and 0 bases from J, the gap between germline ends came to 9 bases. This CDR3 is built from 15 residues. CDR1 is LGHDT and CDR2 is YNNKEL in the germline V gene (reference sequence). The CDR3 coding sequence is TGTGCCAGCAGCCAAGTGCAGCGTTCTAACTATGGCTACACCTTC. The encoded protein is CASSQVQRSNYGYTF.

As DNA, the CDR3 is TGTGCCAGCAGGCCGGGACAGCTCATTAATGAAAAACTGTTTTTT. Amino acids: CASRPGQLINEKLFF. The chain links TRBV27 to TRBJ1-4, with 7 nucleotides matching TRBD1. V shed 6 bases, J shed 4 bases, and the junction held 8 bases outside the gene matches. The length of the CDR3 is 15 residues. Germline loops: CDR1 MNHEY, CDR2 SMNVEV (reference sequence).

This chain uses TRBV2 with TRBJ2-3; maybe TRBD2 (7 bases). The V end lost 7 bases, the J end lost 0 bases, and 20 bases lay between the germline ends. The CDR3 is 17 residues long. Germline CDR1 is SNHLY and CDR2 is FYNNEI. The DNA of the CDR3 is TGTGCCAGCACCCGGGAGATGGCGGGGGCTAGCACAGATACGCAGTATTTT. It yields the protein CASTREMAGASTDTQYF.

V gene TRBV6-5 combines with J gene TRBJ2-3, with TRBD2 identical over 9 bases. In germline, CDR1 is MNHEY, CDR2 SVGAGI. The length of the CDR3 is 13 residues. V shed 5 bases, J shed 10 bases, and the junction held 7 bases outside the gene matches. Written as DNA, the CDR3 is TGTGCCAGCAGTAACCCGCGACTAGCGGCGCAGTATTTT. Protein: CASSNPRLAAQYF.

This chain uses TRBV11-2 with TRBJ1-1; D remains unclear. CDR1 and CDR2 (germline): SGHAT, FQNNGV. The ends were cut back, 2 bases at V and 5 bases at J, with 9 bases in the middle. CDR3 size: 13 residues. CDR3 protein: CASSLLGGTEAFF. The CDR3, as DNA: TGTGCCAGCAGCTTATTAGGAGGGACTGAAGCTTTCTTT.

The rearrangement joins TRBV6-5 to TRBJ2-7; TRBD1 matches at 7 bases. The CDR3 is 12 amino acids. Per the germline V gene, CDR1 is MNHEY and CDR2 is SVGAGI. V gave up 6 bases and J gave up 5 bases; unmatched junction bases: 4. The CDR3 here is CASSVQGHEQYF. DNA for the CDR3: TGTGCCAGCAGCGTACAGGGGCACGAGCAGTACTTC.

Note on this clone: A junction end diverges from the germline sequence, so it may reflect a read error. The chain joins TRBV6-5 to TRBJ1-1, with 8 bases fitting TRBD1. CDR1 and CDR2 (germline): MNHEY, SVGAGI. The length of the CDR3 is 15 residues. The CDR3 DNA reads TGTGCCAGCACAAGGATGGACAGGGTGAAAACTGAAGCTTTCTTT. Its protein product is CASTRMDRVKTEAFF.

This clone was seen a handful of times. The rearrangement joins TRBV10-3 to TRBJ1-2, with 7 bases matching TRBD1. J lost 3 bases, V lost 6 bases, and 4 bases had no gene match. The germline CDR1 and CDR2 sequences are ENHRY and SYGVKD. The CDR3 spans 13 residues. CDR3 residues: CAIRGGADYGYTF. DNA for the CDR3: TGTGCCATCAGAGGGGGCGCTGACTATGGCTACACCTTC.

The chain carries TRBV7-2 and TRBJ2-1; 10 bases are a match to TRBD1. The CDR3 runs 15 residues. Trimming removed 4 bases from V and 4 bases from J; junction bases left unmatched: 4. CDR1 is SGHTA, CDR2 FQGNSA, per germline. For the CDR3, the DNA is TGTGCCAGCAGCTCGACAGGGGGCATTTACAATGAGCAGTTCTTC. It translates to CASSSTGGIYNEQFF.